This TCR beta chain comes out of a study of blood T cell repertoires in COVID-19. The CDR3 extends over 15 amino acids. Germline CDR1 MNHEY, CDR2 SMNVEV (reference sequence). Trimming pared 5 bases from V and 4 bases from J, leaving 17 bases between. TCRdb's copy holds only in-frame clones and misses some; the assay was immunoSEQ multiplex PCR. The profile shows 90,000 to 140,000 clones, around 74% of them singletons. Material for sequencing was peripheral blood. This chain links TRBV27 with TRBJ1-1; possibly TRBD1 for D (6 bases). This TCR derives from a woman aged 70-85 years with acute or convalescent COVID-19. The CDR3 sequence: CASSPQRTGITEAFF. DNA for the CDR3: TGTGCCAGCAGTCCCCAACGAACAGGGATCACTGAAGCTTTCTTT.